This T cell receptor beta chain originates from a study of cytomegalovirus exposure and HLA in healthy donors. Primers included in the PCR were 60 Vbeta and 13 Jbeta primers. Data came from immunoSEQ multiplex PCR; TCRdb stores just in-frame clones and leaves some out. The sample carries tens of thousands of clones, roughly 78% recorded once. This clone was observed once. Its antigen is unidentified. Whole-study findings and limits: Among TCR beta chains, those listed as cytomegalovirus-associated numbered over 150.

CDR1 and CDR2 from the germline V gene are KGHSH and LQKENI. V trimming: 4 bases; J trimming: 6 bases; junction bases outside the gene matches: 8. CDR3 length: 14 amino acids. The source is a man aged 35 to 55 in good health and CMV-seronegative. The chain has TRBV18 and TRBJ2-7, with TRBD1 identical over 8 bases. The material sequenced was PBMCs. CDR3 sequence: CASSLQAGTGEQYF. CDR3 DNA sequence: TGTGCCAGCTCACTTCAGGCGGGGACAGGCGAGCAGTACTTC.